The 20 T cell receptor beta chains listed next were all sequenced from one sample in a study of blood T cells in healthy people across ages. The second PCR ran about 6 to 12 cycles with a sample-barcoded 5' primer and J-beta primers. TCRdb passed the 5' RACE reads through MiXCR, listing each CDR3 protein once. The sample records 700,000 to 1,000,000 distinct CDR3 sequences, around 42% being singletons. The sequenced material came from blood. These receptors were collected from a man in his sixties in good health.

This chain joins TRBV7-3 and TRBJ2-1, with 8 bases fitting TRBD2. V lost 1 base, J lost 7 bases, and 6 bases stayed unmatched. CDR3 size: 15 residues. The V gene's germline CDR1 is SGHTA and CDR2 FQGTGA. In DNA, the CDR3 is TGTGCCAGCAGCTTAAGTAGCGGGGTCTTGAATGAGCAGTTCTTC. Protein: CASSLSSGVLNEQFF.

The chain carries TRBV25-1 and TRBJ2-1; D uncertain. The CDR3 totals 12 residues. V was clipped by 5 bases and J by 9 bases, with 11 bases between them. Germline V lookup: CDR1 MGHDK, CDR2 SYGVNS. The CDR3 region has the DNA TGTGCCAGCAGTTTTGGTACGACTGAGCAGTTCTTC. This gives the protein CASSFGTTEQFF. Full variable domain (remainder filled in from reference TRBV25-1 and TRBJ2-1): EADIYQTPRYLVIGTGKKITLECSQTMGHDKMYWYQQDPGMELHLIHYSYGVNSTEKGDLSSESTVSRIRTEHFPLTLESARPSHTSQYLCASSFGTTEQFFGPGTRLTVL.

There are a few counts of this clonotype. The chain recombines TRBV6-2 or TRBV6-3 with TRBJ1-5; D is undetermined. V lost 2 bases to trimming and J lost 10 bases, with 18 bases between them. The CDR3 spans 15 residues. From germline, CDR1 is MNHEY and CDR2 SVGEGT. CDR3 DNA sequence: TGTGCCAGCAGTTACGGTACTTACGTTACGGATCCCCAGCATTTT. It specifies CASSYGTYVTDPQHF.

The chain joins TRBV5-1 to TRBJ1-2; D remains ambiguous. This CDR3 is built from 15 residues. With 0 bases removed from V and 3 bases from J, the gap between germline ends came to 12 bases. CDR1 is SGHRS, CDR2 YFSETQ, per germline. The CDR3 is CASSLDSPPHYGYTF. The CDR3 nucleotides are TGCGCCAGCAGCTTGGACTCTCCCCCCCACTATGGCTACACCTTC.

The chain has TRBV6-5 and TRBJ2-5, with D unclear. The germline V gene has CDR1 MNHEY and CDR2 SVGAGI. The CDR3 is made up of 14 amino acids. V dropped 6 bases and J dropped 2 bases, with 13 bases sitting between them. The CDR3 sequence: CASRGDIWQETQYF. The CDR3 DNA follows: TGTGCCAGCAGGGGCGACATATGGCAAGAGACCCAGTACTTC.

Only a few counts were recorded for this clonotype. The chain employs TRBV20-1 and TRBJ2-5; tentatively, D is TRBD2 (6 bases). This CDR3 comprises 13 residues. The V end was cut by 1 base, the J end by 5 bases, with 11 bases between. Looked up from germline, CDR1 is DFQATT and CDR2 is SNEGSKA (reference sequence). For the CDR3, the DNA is TGCAGTGCTAGAGGGGGGGTGGGGGAGACCCAGTACTTC. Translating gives CSARGGVGETQYF.

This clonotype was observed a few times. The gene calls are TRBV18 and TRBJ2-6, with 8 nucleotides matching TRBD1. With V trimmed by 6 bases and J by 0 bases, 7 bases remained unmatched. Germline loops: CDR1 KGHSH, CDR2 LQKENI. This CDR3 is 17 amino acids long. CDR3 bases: TGTGCCAGCTCGCGGACAGGGACTCTCTCTGGGGCCAACGTCCTGACTTTC. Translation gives CASSRTGTLSGANVLTF. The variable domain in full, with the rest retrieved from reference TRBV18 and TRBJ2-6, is NAGVMQNPRHLVRRRGQEARLRCSPMKGHSHVYWYRQLPEEGLKFMVYLQKENIIDESGMPKERFSAEFPKEGPSILRIQQVVRGDSAAYFCASSRTGTLSGANVLTFGAGSRLTVL.

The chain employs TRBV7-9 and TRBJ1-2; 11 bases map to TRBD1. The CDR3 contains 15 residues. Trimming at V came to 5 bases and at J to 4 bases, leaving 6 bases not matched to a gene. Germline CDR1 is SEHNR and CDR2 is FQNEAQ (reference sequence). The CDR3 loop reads CASSAGTGGFYGYTF. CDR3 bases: TGTGCCAGCAGCGCAGGGACAGGGGGATTCTATGGCTACACCTTC. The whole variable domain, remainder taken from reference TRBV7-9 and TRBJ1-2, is DTGVSQNPRHKITKRGQNVTFRCDPISEHNRLYWYRQTLGQGPEFLTYFQNEAQLEKSRLLSDRFSAERPKGSFSTLEIQRTEQGDSAMYLCASSAGTGGFYGYTFGSGTRLTVV.

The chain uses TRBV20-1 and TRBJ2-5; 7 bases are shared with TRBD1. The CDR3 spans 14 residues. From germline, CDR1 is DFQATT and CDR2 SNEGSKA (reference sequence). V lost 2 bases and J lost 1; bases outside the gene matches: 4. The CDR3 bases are TGCAGTGCTAGATTGGACAGGTTCCAAGAGACCCAGTACTTC. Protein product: CSARLDRFQETQYF.

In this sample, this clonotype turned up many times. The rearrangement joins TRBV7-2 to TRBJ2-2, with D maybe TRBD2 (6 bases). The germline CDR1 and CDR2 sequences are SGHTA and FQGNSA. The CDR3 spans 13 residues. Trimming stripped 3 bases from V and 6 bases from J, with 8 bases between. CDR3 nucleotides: TGTGCCAGCAGCTTGTGGGACTCCGGGGAGCTGTTTTTT. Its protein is CASSLWDSGELFF. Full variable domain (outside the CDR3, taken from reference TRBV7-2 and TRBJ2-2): GAGVSQSPSNKVTEKGKDVELRCDPISGHTALYWYRQSLGQGLEFLIYFQGNSAPDKSGLPSDRFSAERTGGSVSTLTIQRTQQEDSAVYLCASSLWDSGELFFGEGSRLTVL.

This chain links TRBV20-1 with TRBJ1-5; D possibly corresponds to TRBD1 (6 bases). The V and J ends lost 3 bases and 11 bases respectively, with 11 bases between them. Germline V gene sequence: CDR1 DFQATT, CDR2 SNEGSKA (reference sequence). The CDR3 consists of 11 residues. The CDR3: CSARDSLSQHF. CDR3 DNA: TGCAGTGCTAGGGACAGCCTGTCCCAGCATTTT.

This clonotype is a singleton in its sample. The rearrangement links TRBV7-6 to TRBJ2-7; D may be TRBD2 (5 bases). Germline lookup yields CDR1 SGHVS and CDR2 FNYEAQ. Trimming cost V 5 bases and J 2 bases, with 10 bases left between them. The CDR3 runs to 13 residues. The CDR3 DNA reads TGTGCCAGCAGCGTTGGGGAGACCTACGAGCAGTACTTC. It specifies CASSVGETYEQYF.

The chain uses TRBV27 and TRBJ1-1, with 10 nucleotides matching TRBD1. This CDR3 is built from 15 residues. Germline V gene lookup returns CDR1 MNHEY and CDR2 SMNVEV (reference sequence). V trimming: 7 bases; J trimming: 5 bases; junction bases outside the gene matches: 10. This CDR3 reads CASTKEWTGGTEAFF. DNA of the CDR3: TGTGCCAGCACCAAAGAGTGGACAGGGGGGACTGAAGCTTTCTTT.

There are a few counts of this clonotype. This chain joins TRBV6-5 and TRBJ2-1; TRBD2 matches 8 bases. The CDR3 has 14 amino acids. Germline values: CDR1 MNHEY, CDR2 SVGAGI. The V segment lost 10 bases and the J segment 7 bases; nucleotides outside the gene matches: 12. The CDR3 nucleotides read TGTGCCACCACGTCGGGACTAGGTTTAAATGAGCAGTTCTTC. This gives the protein CATTSGLGLNEQFF.

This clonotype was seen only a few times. CDR3 residues: CASSREPGYGYTF. The DNA for the CDR3 is TGTGCCAGCAGCCGAGAGCCGGGCTATGGCTACACCTTC. This sequence joins TRBV3-1 and TRBJ1-2; D uncertain. V shed 4 bases and J shed 4 bases, with 10 bases lying between them. This CDR3 spans 13 amino acids. The germline CDR1 and CDR2 sequences are LGHDT and YNNKEL (reference sequence).

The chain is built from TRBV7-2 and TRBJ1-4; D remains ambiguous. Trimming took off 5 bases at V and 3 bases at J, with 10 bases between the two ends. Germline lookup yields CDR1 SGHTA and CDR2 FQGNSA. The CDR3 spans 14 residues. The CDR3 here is CASSPQWSNEKLFF. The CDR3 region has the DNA TGTGCCAGCAGCCCGCAGTGGTCTAATGAAAAACTGTTTTTT.

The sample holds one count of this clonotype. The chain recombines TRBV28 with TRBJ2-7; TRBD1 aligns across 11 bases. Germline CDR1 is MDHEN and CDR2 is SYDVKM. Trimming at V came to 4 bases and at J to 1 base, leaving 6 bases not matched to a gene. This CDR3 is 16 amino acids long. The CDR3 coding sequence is TGTGCCAGCAGTTCCCTCGGGACAGGGGGGTCCTACGAGCAGTACTTC. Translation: CASSSLGTGGSYEQYF.

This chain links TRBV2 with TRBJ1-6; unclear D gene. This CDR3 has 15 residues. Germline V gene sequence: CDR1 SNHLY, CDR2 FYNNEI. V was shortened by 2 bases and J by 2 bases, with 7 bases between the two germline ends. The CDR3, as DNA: TGTGCCAGCAGTGAACTTAGGACCTATAATTCACCCCTCCACTTT. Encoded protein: CASSELRTYNSPLHF. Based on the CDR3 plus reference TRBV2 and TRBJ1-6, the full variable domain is EPEVTQTPSHQVTQMGQEVILRCVPISNHLYFYWYRQILGQKVEFLVSFYNNEISEKSEIFDDQFSVERPDGSNFTLKIRSTKLEDSAMYFCASSELRTYNSPLHFGNGTRLTVT.

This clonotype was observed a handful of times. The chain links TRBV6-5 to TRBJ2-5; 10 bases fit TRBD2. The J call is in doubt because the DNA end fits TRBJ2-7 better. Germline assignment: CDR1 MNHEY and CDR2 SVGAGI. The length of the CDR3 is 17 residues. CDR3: CASSYSLAGAHRDEQYF. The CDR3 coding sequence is TGTGCCAGCAGTTACAGCCTAGCGGGGGCCCACAGGGACGAGCAGTACTTC.

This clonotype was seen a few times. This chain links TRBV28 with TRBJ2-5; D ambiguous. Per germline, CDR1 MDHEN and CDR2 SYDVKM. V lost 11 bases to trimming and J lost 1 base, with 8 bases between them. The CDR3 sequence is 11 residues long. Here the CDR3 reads CAVGIQETQYF. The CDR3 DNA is TGTGCCGTTGGGATCCAAGAGACCCAGTACTTC. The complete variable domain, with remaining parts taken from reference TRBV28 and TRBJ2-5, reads DVKVTQSSRYLVKRTGEKVFLECVQDMDHENMFWYRQDPGLGLRLIYFSYDVKMKEKGDIPEGYSVSREKKERFSLILESASTNQTSMYLCAVGIQETQYFGPGTRLLVL.